This TCR beta chain originates from a study of T-cell memory formation after mild COVID-19. Across the whole study: TCR clusters mostly belonged to single donors.

This CDR3 region has 11 residues. The ends were cut back, 4 bases at V and 4 bases at J, with 7 bases in the middle. Looked up from germline, CDR1 is DFQATT and CDR2 is SNEGSKA (reference sequence). TCRdb itself ran the 5' RACE reads through MiXCR, one entry per CDR3 protein. Found here are roughly 260,000 distinct CDR3 sequences, less than 20% of them singletons; the top ten hold approximately 3.6%. In this sample, this clonotype turned up a few times. No antigen is known for it. Study results and caveats: That cross-reactive memory joined was suggested by some responding clones appearing in pre-infection memory. Clones that contracted clustered mainly in CM and EM if CD4+ and in EMRA if CD8+. Among clones contracting day 15 to 85, CD4/CD8 was balanced, whereas later expanders leaned CD4+.

The sequence came from a man between 18 and 29 years old who had mild COVID-19 (a few samples of this study predate the infection). Cell type and time point are not known. Sequenced sample: PBMCs or a T cell subset sorted from them (not recorded which). The J gene is TRBJ1-1, the V gene TRBV20-1; D remains ambiguous. The DNA of the CDR3 is TGCAGTGCTAATGATATCACTGAAGCTTTCTTT. Its translation is CSANDITEAFF.